The 23 T cell receptor beta chains below all came from one sample that was sequenced in a study of cytomegalovirus exposure and HLA in healthy donors. PCR amplification relied on 60 Vbeta primers (plus 13 Jbeta primers). Repertoires were generated with immunoSEQ multiplex PCR, while TCRdb's copy carries only in-frame clones and drops some. This sample has about 110,000 clones; just over 70% occur once, and the top ten carry about 0.8%. Source material: PBMCs. The receptor set was obtained from a boy between 10 and 17 years old in good health and CMV-seronegative.

V is TRBV2 and J is TRBJ1-2, with D possibly being TRBD1 (6 bases). CDR3 size: 15 residues. Trimming left V 3 bases short and J 3 bases short, with 14 bases between. From germline, CDR1 is SNHLY and CDR2 FYNNEI. The DNA for the CDR3 is TGTGCCAGCAGTGAGTTTGCGGGGGGCGACTATGGCTACACCTTC. Amino acid sequence: CASSEFAGGDYGYTF.

The rearrangement uses TRBV20-1 and TRBJ2-7; TRBD2 aligns across 7 bases. J gave up 7 bases and V 3 bases, and 3 bases lay outside the gene matches. In germline, CDR1 is DFQATT, CDR2 SNEGSKA (reference sequence). This CDR3 comprises 11 residues. CDR3 residues: CSARSRGEQYF. The CDR3 coding sequence is TGCAGTGCTAGGTCGCGGGGGGAGCAGTACTTC.

This chain joins TRBV27 and TRBJ1-5; 8 bases agree with TRBD1. Looked up from germline, CDR1 is MNHEY and CDR2 is SMNVEV (reference sequence). V shed 5 bases, J shed 6 bases, and the junction held 9 bases outside the gene matches. This CDR3 has 15 residues. This chain's CDR3 is CASSGRDRGGQPQHF. The CDR3, as DNA: TGTGCCAGCAGTGGCAGAGACAGGGGAGGTCAGCCCCAGCATTTT.

This CDR3 reads CASSDTRDSLRHEQFF. CDR3 nucleotide sequence: TGTGCCAGCAGCGACACCCGGGACTCTTTAAGGCATGAGCAGTTCTTC. This chain uses TRBV5-6 with TRBJ2-1; D might be TRBD2 (6 bases). Germline V lookup: CDR1 SGHDT, CDR2 YYEEEE. With 4 bases removed from V and 8 bases from J, the gap between germline ends came to 22 bases. The CDR3 is 16 amino acids.

The chain carries TRBV10-3 and TRBJ1-5, with 7 bases fitting TRBD1. CDR1 is ENHRY, CDR2 SYGVKD, per germline. V lost 0 bases to trimming and J lost 0 bases; unmatched junction nucleotides: 8. This CDR3 has 18 amino acids. CDR3 coding DNA: TGTGCCATCAGTGAGTCTACAGGGGAGGTATATAGCAATCAGCCCCAGCATTTT. Its translation is CAISESTGEVYSNQPQHF.

The chain uses TRBV7-9 and TRBJ1-1; D is undetermined. CDR1 is SEHNR and CDR2 is FQNEAQ in the germline V gene (reference sequence). The CDR3 length is 16 residues. V shed 4 bases and J shed 5 bases, with 20 bases lying between them. For the CDR3, the DNA is TGTGCCAGCAGCTCAAAAGTGGCGGGTGAAGAAACTGAAGCTTTCTTT. It encodes CASSSKVAGEETEAFF.

The V and J genes are TRBV5-1 and TRBJ1-6; no definite D call. CDR3 size: 13 residues. The V and J ends lost 3 bases and 7 bases respectively, with 8 bases between them. CDR1 SGHRS and CDR2 YFSETQ come from the germline V gene. CDR3: CASSYSENSPLHF. The CDR3, as DNA: TGCGCCAGCAGCTATTCGGAGAATTCACCCCTCCACTTT. Based on the CDR3 plus reference TRBV5-1 and TRBJ1-6, the full variable domain is KAGVTQTPRYLIKTRGQQVTLSCSPISGHRSVSWYQQTPGQGLQFLFEYFSETQRNKGNFPGRFSGRQFSNSRSEMNVSTLELGDSALYLCASSYSENSPLHFGNGTRLTVT.

This sequence joins TRBV6-5 and TRBJ1-5, with D perhaps TRBD1 (5 bases). There are 15 residues in the CDR3. CDR1 MNHEY and CDR2 SVGAGI come from the germline V gene. Trimming shortened V by 0 bases and J by 6 bases, and 12 bases separated the two germline ends. The CDR3, as DNA: TGTGCCAGCAGTTACTCGCAGGGATCAAGTCAGCCCCAGCATTTT. Its translation is CASSYSQGSSQPQHF.

The V call is TRBV5-1, the J call TRBJ2-7; 7 nucleotides agree with TRBD1. V shed 3 bases, J shed 6 bases, and the junction held 12 bases outside the gene matches. Germline values: CDR1 SGHRS, CDR2 YFSETQ. The CDR3 runs 15 residues. The CDR3 sequence is CASSSQGDRGGEQYF. CDR3 in DNA: TGCGCCAGCAGCTCTCAGGGGGATCGGGGTGGCGAGCAGTACTTC.

The gene calls are TRBV11-2 and TRBJ1-1, with D uncertain. This CDR3 has 13 residues. Germline V gene lookup returns CDR1 SGHAT and CDR2 FQNNGV. V lost 1 base and J 7 bases, leaving 10 bases between the germline ends. CDR3 protein: CASSLVGAGEAFF. DNA of the CDR3: TGTGCCAGCAGCTTAGTCGGTGCGGGTGAAGCTTTCTTT. Drawing the rest from reference TRBV11-2 and TRBJ1-1, the complete variable domain is EAGVAQSPRYKIIEKRQSVAFWCNPISGHATLYWYQQILGQGPKLLIQFQNNGVVDDSQLPKDRFSAERLKGVDSTLKIQPAKLEDSAVYLCASSLVGAGEAFFGQGTRLTVV.

The V call is TRBV11-3, the J call TRBJ2-7, with 11 bases lining up with TRBD1. With 5 bases clipped from V and 6 bases from J, the junction kept 9 bases outside the gene matches. CDR1 is SGHNT, CDR2 YENEEA, per germline. The CDR3 contains 15 residues. CDR3 sequence reads: CASSPRDRGNGEQYF. The CDR3 DNA follows: TGTGCCAGCAGCCCCAGGGACAGGGGGAACGGCGAGCAGTACTTC.

The chain joins TRBV4-3 to TRBJ1-2; perhaps TRBD1 as D (5 bases). Per germline, CDR1 LGHNA and CDR2 YSLEER. The V end was cut by 1 base, the J end by 4 bases, with 16 bases between. CDR3 size: 16 residues. For the CDR3, the DNA is TGCGCCAGCAGCCAAGGGTGGCAGGGATCAGCCTATGGCTACACCTTC. It specifies CASSQGWQGSAYGYTF.

This clone was observed once. The V gene is TRBV1, the J gene TRBJ2-7; TRBD2 is the table's D call, not checked against the DNA. TRBV1 is reported as a pseudogene. The CDR3 loop spans 18 amino acids. The CDR3 is CTSSQVPGLAGVLYEQYF. CDR3 sequence (DNA): TGCACCAGCAGCCAAGTACCGGGACTAGCGGGAGTTTTGTACGAGCAGTACTTC.

The table lists this clone with a few counts. The CDR3: CASSPGTGGFGEKLFF. CDR3 nucleotide sequence: TGTGCCAGCAGCCCTGGGACAGGGGGCTTTGGTGAAAAACTGTTTTTT. The V gene is TRBV9, the J gene TRBJ1-4; 12 nucleotides line up with TRBD1. Germline V gene lookup returns CDR1 SGDLS and CDR2 YYNGEE. Trimming removed 4 bases from V and 7 bases from J; junction bases left unmatched: 8. This CDR3 is built from 16 residues. Complete variable domain (other parts from reference TRBV9 and TRBJ1-4): DSGVTQTPKHLITATGQRVTLRCSPRSGDLSVYWYQQSLDQGLQFLIQYYNGEERAKGNILERFSAQQFPDLHSELNLSSLELGDSALYFCASSPGTGGFGEKLFFGSGTQLSVL.

This clone was recorded once. The CDR3 region has the DNA TGTGCCAGCAGCTCCCCTGCGGGGGCCTCCTACAATGAGCAGTTCTTC. Protein product: CASSSPAGASYNEQFF. The J gene is TRBJ2-1, the V gene TRBV7-9; possible D gene TRBD2, 7 bases. The CDR3 is made up of 16 amino acids. The V and J ends lost 4 bases and 0 bases respectively, with 13 bases between them. CDR1 is SEHNR and CDR2 is FQNEAQ in the germline V gene (reference sequence).

CDR3 residues: CASRPPSIAGGRHNEQFF. CDR3 nucleotide sequence: TGTGCCAGCAGACCGCCCTCGATAGCGGGAGGACGCCACAATGAGCAGTTCTTC. The chain uses TRBV27 and TRBJ2-1; 10 bases agree with TRBD2. Germline CDR1 is MNHEY and CDR2 is SMNVEV (reference sequence). This CDR3 is built from 18 residues. V lost 6 bases and J lost 5; bases outside the gene matches: 16.

The chain couples TRBV27 to TRBJ1-5, with D perhaps matching TRBD1 (6 bases). CDR1 and CDR2 from the germline V gene are MNHEY and SMNVEV (reference sequence). V was shortened by 6 bases and J by 11 bases, with 17 bases between the two germline ends. There are 13 residues in the CDR3. DNA for the CDR3: TGTGCCAGCAGCCAAAGGGGGGGCGCGGCCCAGCATTTT. This gives the protein CASSQRGGAAQHF.

This clone was observed a handful of times. The chain has TRBV27 and TRBJ2-1; 8 nucleotides align to TRBD2. V dropped 6 bases and J dropped 6; count of bases not matched to a gene: 4. This CDR3 region has 13 residues. Germline CDR1 and CDR2: MNHEY and SMNVEV (reference sequence). The CDR3 sequence is CASRRGEANEQFF. The CDR3 coding sequence is TGTGCCAGCAGGCGGGGGGAGGCCAATGAGCAGTTCTTC.

The V gene is TRBV28, the J gene TRBJ2-5; tentative D call: TRBD1 (6 bases). CDR3 length: 14 residues. V was pared by 3 bases and J by 2 bases, with 10 bases between. Germline assignment: CDR1 MDHEN and CDR2 SYDVKM. CDR3 amino acids: CASSFGRGQETQYF. DNA of the CDR3: TGTGCCAGCAGTTTCGGCAGGGGTCAAGAGACCCAGTACTTC.

The J gene is TRBJ1-1, the V gene TRBV6-9; weak D call: TRBD1 (5 bases). Germline V gene sequence: CDR1 MNHGY, CDR2 SVAAGI. The V gene lost 6 bases and the J gene lost 10 bases, with 12 bases spanning the gap. The CDR3 runs 11 residues. DNA of the CDR3: TGTGCCAGCAGCCACATGGGGGGAGCTTTCTTT. This gives the protein CASSHMGGAFF.

The rearrangement joins TRBV19 to TRBJ2-1; D possibly corresponds to TRBD1 (5 bases). The CDR3 runs 14 residues. V was shortened by 5 bases and J by 4 bases, with 12 bases between the two germline ends. CDR1 and CDR2 from the germline V gene are LNHDA and SQIVND (reference sequence). The CDR3 region has the DNA TGTGCCAGTAGTTTAGGGGCTACTTACAATGAGCAGTTCTTC. It codes for CASSLGATYNEQFF.

The chain recombines TRBV28 with TRBJ1-5; D might be TRBD1 (6 bases). Germline V gene lookup returns CDR1 MDHEN and CDR2 SYDVKM. V was pared by 6 bases and J by 3 bases, with 15 bases between. This CDR3 has 15 residues. CDR3 region: CASSNSPGDNQPQHF. The DNA for the CDR3 is TGTGCCAGCAGCAATTCACCAGGGGACAATCAGCCCCAGCATTTT.

The chain has TRBV7-3 and TRBJ1-6; the D gene is possibly TRBD1 (6 bases). Germline V gene data show CDR1 as SGHTA and CDR2 as FQGTGA. The V gene lost 5 bases and the J gene lost 5 bases, with 13 bases spanning the gap. The length of the CDR3 is 15 residues. The CDR3 bases are TGTGCCAGCAGCCCTGCTACAGGGAATAATTCACCCCTCCACTTT. This gives the protein CASSPATGNNSPLHF.